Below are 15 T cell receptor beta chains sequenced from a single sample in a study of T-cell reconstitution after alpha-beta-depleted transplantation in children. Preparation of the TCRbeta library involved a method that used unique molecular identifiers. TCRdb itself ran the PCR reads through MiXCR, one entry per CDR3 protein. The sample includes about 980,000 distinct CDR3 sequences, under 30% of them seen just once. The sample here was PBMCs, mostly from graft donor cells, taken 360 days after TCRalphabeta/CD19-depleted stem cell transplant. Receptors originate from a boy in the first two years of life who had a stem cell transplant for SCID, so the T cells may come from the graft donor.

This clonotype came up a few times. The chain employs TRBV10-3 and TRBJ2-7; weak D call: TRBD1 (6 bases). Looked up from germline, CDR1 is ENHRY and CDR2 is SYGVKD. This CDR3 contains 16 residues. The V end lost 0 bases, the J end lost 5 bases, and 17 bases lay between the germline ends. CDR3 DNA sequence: TGTGCCATCAGTGAGTCGGACTGGCAGGGGTGGCACGAGCAGTACTTC. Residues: CAISESDWQGWHEQYF.

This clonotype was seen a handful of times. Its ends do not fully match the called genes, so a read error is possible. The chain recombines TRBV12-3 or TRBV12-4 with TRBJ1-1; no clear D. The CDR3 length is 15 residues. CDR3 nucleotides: TGTGCCAGCAGTTTCAAGCCCACCTTGAACCCTGAAGCTTTCTTT. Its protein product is CASSFKPTLNPEAFF.

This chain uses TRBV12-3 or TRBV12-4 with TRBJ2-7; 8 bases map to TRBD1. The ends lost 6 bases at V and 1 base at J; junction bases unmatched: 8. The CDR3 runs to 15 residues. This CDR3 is CASRTQGAKSYEQYF. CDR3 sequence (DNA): TGTGCCAGCAGAACTCAGGGGGCAAAGTCCTACGAGCAGTACTTC.

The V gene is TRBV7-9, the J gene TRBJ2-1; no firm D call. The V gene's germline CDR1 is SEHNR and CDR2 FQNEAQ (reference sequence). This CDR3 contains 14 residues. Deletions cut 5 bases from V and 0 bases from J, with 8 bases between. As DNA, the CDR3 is TGTGCCAGCAGCGCCAGGAACTCCTACAATGAGCAGTTCTTC. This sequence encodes CASSARNSYNEQFF.

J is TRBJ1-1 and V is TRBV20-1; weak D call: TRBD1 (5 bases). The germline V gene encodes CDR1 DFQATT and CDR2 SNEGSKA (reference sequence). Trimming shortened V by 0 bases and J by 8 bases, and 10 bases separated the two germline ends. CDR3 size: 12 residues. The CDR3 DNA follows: TGCAGTGCTAGAGATGGACACGGAGAAGCTTTCTTT. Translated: CSARDGHGEAFF.

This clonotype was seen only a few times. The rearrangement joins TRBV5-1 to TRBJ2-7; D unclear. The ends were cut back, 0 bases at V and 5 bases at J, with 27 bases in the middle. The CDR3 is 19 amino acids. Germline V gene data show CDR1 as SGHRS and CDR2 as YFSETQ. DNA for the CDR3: TGCGCCAGCAGCTTGGAGCTCCCGGGCCGGCCTCTTTGGCCAGACGAGCAGTACTTC. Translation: CASSLELPGRPLWPDEQYF.

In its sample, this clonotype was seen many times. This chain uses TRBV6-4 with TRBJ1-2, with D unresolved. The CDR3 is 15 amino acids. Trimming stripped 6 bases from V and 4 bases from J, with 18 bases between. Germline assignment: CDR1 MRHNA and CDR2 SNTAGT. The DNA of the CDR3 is TGTGCCAGCAGCGTTAGCCCGGGTTCGGGCTATGGCTACACCTTC. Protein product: CASSVSPGSGYGYTF.

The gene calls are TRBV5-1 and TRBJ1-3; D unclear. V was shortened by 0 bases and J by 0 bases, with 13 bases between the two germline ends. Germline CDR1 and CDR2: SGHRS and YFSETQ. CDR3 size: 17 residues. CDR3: CASSLEGYLLSGNTIYF. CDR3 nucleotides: TGCGCCAGCAGCTTGGAAGGGTACCTCCTCTCTGGAAACACCATATATTTT.

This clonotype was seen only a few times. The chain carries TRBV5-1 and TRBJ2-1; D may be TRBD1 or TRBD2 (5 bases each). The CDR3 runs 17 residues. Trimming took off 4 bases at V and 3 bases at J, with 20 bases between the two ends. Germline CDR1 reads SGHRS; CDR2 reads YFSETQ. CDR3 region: CASSPLDKKGVYNEQFF. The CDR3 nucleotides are TGCGCCAGCAGCCCACTGGACAAGAAGGGAGTCTACAATGAGCAGTTCTTC.

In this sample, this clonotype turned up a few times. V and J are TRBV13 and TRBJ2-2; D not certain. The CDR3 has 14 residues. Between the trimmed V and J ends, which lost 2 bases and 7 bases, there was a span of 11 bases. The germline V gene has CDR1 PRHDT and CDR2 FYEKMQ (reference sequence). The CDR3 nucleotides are TGTGCCAGCAGCTTATTCGAGTGGGGCGGGGAGCTGTTTTTT. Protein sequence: CASSLFEWGGELFF.

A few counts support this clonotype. CDR3 in amino acids: CASSRNDGTYNEQFF. The CDR3 DNA sequence: TGCGCCAGCAGCCGAAACGATGGGACCTACAATGAGCAGTTCTTC. The V call is TRBV4-1, the J call TRBJ2-1, with D hard to call. Trimming stripped 4 bases from V and 2 bases from J, with 12 bases between. This CDR3 has 15 residues. Germline-derived CDR1 and CDR2 are MGHRA and YSYEKL.

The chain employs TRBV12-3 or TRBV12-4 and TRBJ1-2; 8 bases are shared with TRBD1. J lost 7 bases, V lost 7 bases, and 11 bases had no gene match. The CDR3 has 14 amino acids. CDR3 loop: CASNSGQELGGYTF. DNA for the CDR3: TGTGCCAGCAATTCGGGACAGGAATTGGGTGGCTACACCTTC.

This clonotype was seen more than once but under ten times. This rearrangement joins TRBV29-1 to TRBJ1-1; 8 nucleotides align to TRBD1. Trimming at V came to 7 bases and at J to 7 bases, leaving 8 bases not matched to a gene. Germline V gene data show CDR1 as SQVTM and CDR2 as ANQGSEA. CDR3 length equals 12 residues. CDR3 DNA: TGCAGCGGAAAGGACAGGGTGAGTGAAGCTTTCTTT. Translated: CSGKDRVSEAFF.

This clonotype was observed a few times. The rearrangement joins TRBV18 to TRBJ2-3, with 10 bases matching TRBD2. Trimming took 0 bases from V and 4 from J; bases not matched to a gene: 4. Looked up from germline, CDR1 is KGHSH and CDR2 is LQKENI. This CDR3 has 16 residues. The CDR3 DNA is TGTGCCAGCTCACCACCGGCTAGCGGGGGATCAGATACGCAGTATTTT. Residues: CASSPPASGGSDTQYF.

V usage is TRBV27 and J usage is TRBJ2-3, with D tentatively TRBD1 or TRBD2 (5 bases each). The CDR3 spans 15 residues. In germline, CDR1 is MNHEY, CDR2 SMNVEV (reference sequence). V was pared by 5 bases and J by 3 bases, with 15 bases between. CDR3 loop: CASSLQGWRTDTQYF. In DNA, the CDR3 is TGTGCCAGCAGTCTTCAGGGATGGAGGACAGATACGCAGTATTTT.